One sample yielded the 3 T cell receptor beta chains listed below, sequenced in a study of cytomegalovirus exposure and HLA in healthy donors. The study ran its PCR with 60 Vbeta and 13 Jbeta primers. Data came from immunoSEQ multiplex PCR; TCRdb stores just in-frame clones and leaves some out. The sample lists roughly 200,000 clones, approximately 88% seen once, with roughly 0.71% in the top ten. The specimen sequenced was PBMCs. These receptors all come from a boy aged 2 to 9 in good health and CMV-seronegative.

The chain couples TRBV7-8 to TRBJ1-2; 10 nucleotides match TRBD1. The CDR3 spans 14 residues. The junction had 3 bases not matched to a gene; V was cut back by 5 bases and J by 3 bases. Germline V gene sequence: CDR1 SGHVS, CDR2 FQNEAQ. The CDR3 nucleotides are TGTGCCAGCAGCCGTGGGACAGGGGACTATGGCTACACCTTC. Protein: CASSRGTGDYGYTF.

The chain employs TRBV15 and TRBJ2-1; D is unresolved. CDR3 length: 15 residues. V dropped 0 bases and J dropped 6 bases, with 12 bases sitting between them. CDR1 and CDR2 (germline): LNHNV, YYDKDF (reference sequence). CDR3 bases: TGTGCCACCAGCAGAGATCGAGTATCGGGCAATGAGCAGTTCTTC. Protein sequence: CATSRDRVSGNEQFF.

The chain couples TRBV4-2 to TRBJ1-1; D may be TRBD1 (6 bases). Germline lookup yields CDR1 LGHNA and CDR2 YNFKEQ. The CDR3 is 16 residues long. V gave up 3 bases and J gave up 1 base, with 15 bases separating them. The CDR3 bases are TGTGCCAGCAGCCAGACGGACAGACGATCGAACACTGAAGCTTTCTTT. This sequence encodes CASSQTDRRSNTEAFF.